These 29 T cell receptor beta chains came from one sample sequenced in a study of Graves' ophthalmopathy and Graves' hyperthyroidism. From RNA, the CDR3 regions of TCR beta chains were amplified and sequenced. HTBI primers served in a first-round RT-PCR, which a second-round multiplex PCR followed. TCRdb recomputed calls from the multiplex PCR reads with MiXCR, one row per CDR3 protein. The sample records over a million distinct CDR3 sequences, 36% being singletons. Sample: peripheral blood or thyroid tissue (not recorded which). All receptors come from an adult man with Graves' hyperthyroidism.

The rearrangement joins TRBV25-1 to TRBJ1-5; TRBD1 matches at 9 bases. The V segment lost 6 bases and the J segment 2 bases; nucleotides outside the gene matches: 14. The CDR3 covers 18 residues. Germline CDR1 and CDR2: MGHDK and SYGVNS. The CDR3 spells CASSGLRDRARGNQPQHF. The DNA for the CDR3 is TGTGCCAGCAGCGGCCTCCGGGACAGGGCTCGTGGCAATCAGCCCCAGCATTTT.

The chain has TRBV4-1 and TRBJ2-6; TRBD1 matches 12 bases. The CDR3 loop spans 22 amino acids. The ends lost 3 bases at V and 2 bases at J; junction bases unmatched: 17. Germline loops: CDR1 MGHRA, CDR2 YSYEKL. CDR3 amino acids: CASSQRREGQGALNPGANVLTF. The DNA of the CDR3 is TGCGCCAGCAGCCAGCGGCGGGAGGGACAGGGGGCGCTGAACCCTGGGGCCAACGTCCTGACTTTC.

The chain recombines TRBV6-1 with TRBJ2-7; tentative D call: TRBD2 (5 bases). The V gene's germline CDR1 is MNHNS and CDR2 SASEGT. The CDR3 extends over 14 amino acids. V was pared by 5 bases and J by 9 bases, with 20 bases between. The CDR3 spells CASSYNRPERGQYF. CDR3 in DNA: TGTGCCAGCAGTTATAACCGCCCGGAACGGGGGCAGTACTTC.

The rearrangement uses TRBV29-1 and TRBJ1-2; D ambiguous. This CDR3 is built from 12 residues. The V end lost 6 bases, the J end lost 0 bases, and 8 bases lay between the germline ends. Germline CDR1 reads SQVTM; CDR2 reads ANQGSEA. CDR3 in amino acids: CSVRPSNYGYTF. In DNA form, the CDR3 reads TGCAGCGTGCGACCCTCTAACTATGGCTACACCTTC.

This clonotype was seen a handful of times. The gene calls are TRBV7-9 and TRBJ2-5; 7 positions agree with TRBD2. Trimming removed 4 bases from V and 2 bases from J; junction bases left unmatched: 7. Germline CDR1 is SEHNR and CDR2 is FQNEAQ (reference sequence). The CDR3 is 15 residues long. The CDR3 spells CASSSRDYTQETQYF. Written as DNA, the CDR3 is TGTGCCAGCAGCTCCCGGGACTACACACAAGAGACCCAGTACTTC.

The chain couples TRBV2 to TRBJ2-7; 10 bases are shared with TRBD2. Germline V gene sequence: CDR1 SNHLY, CDR2 FYNNEI. V was pared by 6 bases and J by 0 bases, with 8 bases of the junction left unmatched. The CDR3 sequence is 16 residues long. The CDR3: CASSLESGGVSYEQYF. The CDR3 DNA reads TGTGCCAGCAGCTTAGAGAGCGGGGGGGTCTCCTACGAGCAGTACTTC. The full variable domain, rest sourced from reference TRBV2 and TRBJ2-7, is EPEVTQTPSHQVTQMGQEVILRCVPISNHLYFYWYRQILGQKVEFLVSFYNNEISEKSEIFDDQFSVERPDGSNFTLKIRSTKLEDSAMYFCASSLESGGVSYEQYFGPGTRLTVT.

Only one count was recorded for this clonotype. The CDR3 reads CASSPDRGTNEKLFF. For the CDR3, the DNA is TGTGCCAGCAGCCCGGACAGGGGGACTAATGAAAAACTGTTTTTT. The chain is built from TRBV7-2 and TRBJ1-4; 10 nucleotides line up with TRBD1. After removal of 5 bases from V and 2 bases from J, the junction contained 2 bases not matched to a gene. Germline CDR1 is SGHTA and CDR2 is FQGNSA. This CDR3 comprises 15 residues.

The J gene is TRBJ2-7, the V gene TRBV7-9; 13 bases align to TRBD2. The CDR3 spans 19 residues. Trimming removed 5 bases from V and 4 bases from J; junction bases left unmatched: 17. Germline assignment: CDR1 SEHNR and CDR2 FQNEAQ (reference sequence). Here the CDR3 reads CASSNTGTGTSGISYEQYF. The CDR3 nucleotides read TGTGCCAGCAGCAATACCGGGACAGGGACTAGCGGGATCTCGTACGAGCAGTACTTC.

The rearrangement uses TRBV20-1 and TRBJ1-1, with 9 bases that match TRBD1. The CDR3 totals 18 residues. The trim removed 3 bases at V and 3 bases at J, leaving 17 bases unmatched. The germline V gene encodes CDR1 DFQATT and CDR2 SNEGSKA (reference sequence). CDR3 nucleotide sequence: TGCAGTGCTAGCCCCGCCCTTTTGGACAGGGGTGTCGACACTGAAGCTTTCTTT. Amino acids: CSASPALLDRGVDTEAFF.

The V gene is TRBV20-1, the J gene TRBJ2-7, with D possibly being TRBD2 (5 bases). This CDR3 is 14 amino acids long. The germline V gene encodes CDR1 DFQATT and CDR2 SNEGSKA (reference sequence). Trimming stripped 6 bases from V and 3 bases from J, with 18 bases between. The CDR3 protein is CSADRTDILYEQYF. For the CDR3, the DNA is TGCAGTGCCGACCGGACTGATATTCTCTACGAGCAGTACTTC.

The chain combines TRBV19 with TRBJ2-6, with 8 bases lining up with TRBD2. With 7 bases clipped from V and 3 bases from J, the junction kept 5 bases outside the gene matches. The CDR3 loop spans 15 amino acids. Germline assignment: CDR1 LNHDA and CDR2 SQIVND (reference sequence). The CDR3 nucleotides are TGTGCCAGTACCGCGGGGGGCTATGGGGCCAACGTCCTGACTTTC. Encoded protein: CASTAGGYGANVLTF.

The rearrangement links TRBV7-2 to TRBJ1-1, with D tentatively TRBD1 (5 bases). Trimming left V 5 bases short and J 1 base short, with 14 bases between. CDR1 and CDR2 (germline): SGHTA, FQGNSA. This CDR3 is built from 15 residues. The CDR3 DNA reads as TGTGCCAGCAGCCCCCGGGGGTCAGCGAACACTGAAGCTTTCTTT. Translating gives CASSPRGSANTEAFF.

Details on this clonotype: Just one base apart from a much larger clone, this may be a read error. The CDR3 region has the DNA TGTGCCAGCAGCTCAGCTCGGTTGGGCTTCAATCCCCAAGAGACCCAGTACTTC. Amino acids: CASSSARLGFNPQETQYF. The chain couples TRBV7-2 to TRBJ2-5; D gene uncertain. Germline V gene lookup returns CDR1 SGHTA and CDR2 FQGNSA. CDR3 size: 18 residues. Trimming shortened V by 4 bases and J by 1 base, and 22 bases separated the two germline ends.

The genes are TRBV7-8 and TRBJ2-5, with 10 bases matching TRBD1. This CDR3 comprises 16 residues. Germline loops: CDR1 SGHVS, CDR2 FQNEAQ. After removal of 6 bases from V and 3 bases from J, the junction contained 10 bases not matched to a gene. The CDR3 coding sequence is TGTGCCAGCAGTCCGCGACAGGGGGCCGGGAAAGAGACCCAGTACTTC. Residues: CASSPRQGAGKETQYF. The whole variable domain, filled in from reference TRBV7-8 and TRBJ2-5, reads GAGVSQSPRYKVAKRGQDVALRCDPISGHVSLFWYQQALGQGPEFLTYFQNEAQLDKSGLPSDRFFAERPEGSVSTLKIQRTQQEDSAVYLCASSPRQGAGKETQYFGPGTRLLVL.

Notes on this clonotype: One end of the junction fails to match germline, which may point to a read error. The rearrangement joins TRBV20-1 to TRBJ2-7, with a tentative D call TRBD1 (5 bases). Germline CDR1 and CDR2: DFQATT and SNEGSKA (reference sequence). This CDR3 contains 12 residues. This CDR3 reads CSARPDSYELYF. The CDR3 region has the DNA TGCAGTGCTAGACCCGACAGCTACGAGCTGTACTTC.

Points on this clonotype: A far larger clone is one base from this, pointing to a likely read error. This chain uses TRBV7-3 with TRBJ1-1; D is undetermined. V gave up 3 bases and J gave up 3 bases, with 8 bases separating them. CDR1 and CDR2 (germline): SGHTA, FQGTGA. The CDR3 totals 13 residues. CDR3 coding DNA: TGTGCCAGCAGCTTCGGAGCGGACACTGAAGCTTTCTTT. Translating gives CASSFGADTEAFF. Looking up the rest from reference TRBV7-3 and TRBJ1-1 gives the full variable domain: GAGVSQTPSNKVTEKGKYVELRCDPISGHTALYWYRQSLGQGPEFLIYFQGTGAADDSGLPNDRFFAVRPEGSVSTLKIQRTERGDSAVYLCASSFGADTEAFFGQGTRLTVV.

A note on this clonotype: Compared with germline, one end of the junction differs, possibly owing to a read error. The J gene is TRBJ2-5, the V gene TRBV7-2; 7 bases agree with TRBD1. Germline-derived CDR1 and CDR2 are SGHTA and FQGNSA. The CDR3 is made up of 15 amino acids. The CDR3 sequence: CANSFGNRGWETQHF. The CDR3 DNA reads TGTGCCAACAGCTTCGGGAACAGGGGATGGGAGACCCAGCACTTC.

Ten or more counts support this clonotype. This rearrangement joins TRBV24-1 to TRBJ2-2, with D hard to call. The germline V gene has CDR1 KGHDR and CDR2 SFDVKD. The V gene lost 7 bases and the J gene lost 0 bases, with 8 bases spanning the gap. The CDR3 has 14 amino acids. The CDR3 sequence is CATRQTANTGELFF. CDR3 DNA: TGTGCCACCAGACAGACCGCGAACACCGGGGAGCTGTTTTTT.

Concerning this clonotype itself: This may be a read error: a much more frequent sequence differs by one nucleotide. This chain uses TRBV9 with TRBJ1-5; a possible D gene is TRBD1 (6 bases). The J call may be incorrect, as the DNA end agrees better with TRBJ1-3. Germline CDR1 is SGDLS and CDR2 is YYNGEE. CDR3 length: 15 residues. CDR3 DNA: TGTGCCAGCAGCGTTGAGGGGGTTTTTAGAAACACCATATATTTT. Residues: CASSVEGVFRNTIYF.

This chain joins TRBV29-1 and TRBJ2-5, with 11 bases aligning to TRBD1. From germline, CDR1 is SQVTM and CDR2 ANQGSEA. CDR3 length: 15 residues. Trimming at V came to 7 bases and at J to 5 bases, leaving 12 bases not matched to a gene. CDR3 nucleotide sequence: TGCAGCGCTGCCGGGACAGGGGGTTTAACGGAGACCCAGTACTTC. Encoded protein: CSAAGTGGLTETQYF.

In this sample, this clonotype turned up once. The chain joins TRBV10-2 to TRBJ1-1; D unclear. V shed 1 base and J shed 0 bases, with 9 bases lying between them. The CDR3 length is 15 residues. The germline V gene has CDR1 WSHSY and CDR2 SAAADI. CDR3 sequence (DNA): TGCGCCAGCAGTGAGTTAGACCTGTTGAACACTGAAGCTTTCTTT. It codes for CASSELDLLNTEAFF.

This clonotype was counted ten times or more. The rearrangement links TRBV20-1 to TRBJ1-6, with D unresolved. The CDR3 runs 14 residues. The germline CDR1 and CDR2 sequences are DFQATT and SNEGSKA (reference sequence). V was shortened by 3 bases and J by 9 bases, with 15 bases between the two germline ends. The CDR3 bases are TGCAGTGCTAGGATAAGGGATGAGACTTCACCCCTCCACTTT. This translates into CSARIRDETSPLHF.

This clonotype was seen a handful of times. V is TRBV14 and J is TRBJ1-2; 7 nucleotides agree with TRBD1. Looked up from germline, CDR1 is SGHDN and CDR2 is FVKESK. With 3 bases clipped from V and 7 bases from J, the junction kept 11 bases outside the gene matches. The CDR3 contains 15 residues. The CDR3 nucleotides are TGTGCCAGCAGCCATCGGACAGGCGGGCTGGGTGGCTACACCTTC. This gives the protein CASSHRTGGLGGYTF.

This clonotype was recorded at least ten times. The chain couples TRBV7-9 to TRBJ2-7, with D perhaps matching TRBD1 (7 bases). The CDR3 loop spans 14 amino acids. The V end lost 11 bases, the J end lost 2 bases, and 19 bases lay between the germline ends. The germline CDR1 and CDR2 sequences are SEHNR and FQNEAQ (reference sequence). The CDR3 is CAGEPGGSTYEQYF. The CDR3 DNA follows: TGTGCCGGTGAACCAGGGGGGTCAACCTACGAGCAGTACTTC.

CDR3 coding DNA: TGCAGCCTAAGAGTGAACACTGAAGCTTTCTTT. This encodes CSLRVNTEAFF. The V gene is TRBV29-1, the J gene TRBJ1-1; D not certain. V was pared by 8 bases and J by 0 bases, with 7 bases between. The CDR3 runs 11 residues. CDR1 is SQVTM and CDR2 is ANQGSEA in the germline V gene.

This clonotype was detected only a few times. The V gene is TRBV10-3, the J gene TRBJ1-6; D gene ambiguous. V was shortened by 6 bases and J by 7 bases, with 13 bases between the two germline ends. The CDR3 covers 14 residues. The germline V gene has CDR1 ENHRY and CDR2 SYGVKD. CDR3 nucleotide sequence: TGTGCCATCAGCGCCCGGACCAGGAATTCACCCCTCCACTTT. Amino acid sequence: CAISARTRNSPLHF.

The sample holds a few counts of this clonotype. V gene TRBV25-1 combines with J gene TRBJ1-2; 8 nucleotides match TRBD1. The ends lost 5 bases at V and 3 bases at J; junction bases unmatched: 8. Per the germline V gene, CDR1 is MGHDK and CDR2 is SYGVNS. The CDR3 runs 15 residues. This CDR3 reads CASSITGGVYYGYTF. The CDR3 bases are TGTGCCAGCAGTATTACAGGGGGAGTTTACTATGGCTACACCTTC.

The chain couples TRBV5-4 to TRBJ1-1; D not certain. Trimming removed 0 bases at V and 7 bases at J, with 13 bases between. CDR3 length: 14 amino acids. CDR1 and CDR2 (germline): SGHNT, YYREEE (reference sequence). As DNA, the CDR3 is TGTGCCAGCAGCTTGGCATTGGGAATCGGTGAAGCTTTCTTT. Protein: CASSLALGIGEAFF.

With regard to this clonotype: One end of the junction does not line up with germline, which may come from a read error. The genes are TRBV5-1 and TRBJ2-5, with D possibly being TRBD2 (6 bases). CDR3 length: 16 amino acids. The germline gives CDR1 SGHRS, CDR2 YFSETQ. The CDR3 reads CASSPTGSGRMETQCF. As DNA, the CDR3 is TGCGCCAGCAGCCCGACCGGGTCAGGGAGGATGGAGACCCAGTGCTTC.